The 32 T cell receptor beta chains below all came from one sample that was sequenced in a study of spatial heterogeneity in lung cancer. TCRdb passed the 5' RACE reads through MiXCR, listing each CDR3 protein once. The sample shows thousands of distinct CDR3 sequences, over 13% of them seen only once. These receptors have no identified antigens. General study results and limits: Expanded alpha and beta TCR counts within tumors tracked tumor mutation counts.

This sample's time point: sample taken at primary tumor resection. The material was lung tumor tissue, obtained at surgery. The receptors were sampled from a male donor with early-stage non-small cell lung cancer.

By sample share, this clonotype is medium-sized. The size of this beta chain means little, since it is a stray read in a library made for alpha chains. The chain employs TRBV20-1 and TRBJ2-7; 8 bases are shared with TRBD2. CDR1 DFQATT and CDR2 SNEGSKA come from the germline V gene (reference sequence). V shed 5 bases and J 2 bases; nucleotides not matched to a gene: 8. This CDR3 contains 14 residues. The CDR3 DNA follows: TGCAGTGCTCCAGTGTCGGGAGGGACCTACGAGCAGTACTTC. Translation: CSAPVSGGTYEQYF.

This clonotype was picked up a small number of times. Within a library made for alpha chains, this beta chain is off target, and its count is uninformative. The CDR3 here is CSAGLTGQGEQYF. The DNA for the CDR3 is TGCAGTGCTGGATTGACAGGGCAGGGCGAGCAGTACTTC. This chain uses TRBV20-1 with TRBJ2-7; 7 nucleotides align to TRBD1. This CDR3 spans 13 amino acids. The germline V gene has CDR1 DFQATT and CDR2 SNEGSKA (reference sequence). Unmatched junction bases numbered 10, after V lost 5 bases and J lost 6 bases.

Concerning this clonotype itself: Within a library made for alpha chains, this beta chain is off target, and its count is uninformative. The V call is TRBV25-1, the J call TRBJ2-1; 10 positions agree with TRBD2. Germline assignment: CDR1 MGHDK and CDR2 SYGVNS. V shed 5 bases, J shed 1 base, and the junction held 2 bases outside the gene matches. This CDR3 has 15 amino acids. CDR3 protein: CASSLSGRSYNEQFF. The DNA of the CDR3 is TGTGCCAGCAGTCTTAGCGGGAGGTCCTACAATGAGCAGTTCTTC.

Comments on this clonotype: In a library made to pick up alpha chains, this beta chain is a stray read with a size that means little. V is TRBV12-3 or TRBV12-4 and J is TRBJ1-3, with TRBD1 as a possible D gene (6 bases). The CDR3 loop spans 14 amino acids. Trimming removed 8 bases at V and 6 bases at J, with 17 bases between. For the CDR3, the DNA is TGTGCCAGCCAGGGCCGGAGGGGGGAAAACACCATATATTTT. Its translation is CASQGRRGENTIYF.

To note about this clonotype: A library prepared for alpha chains yielded this beta chain as an off-target read; its size is of little meaning. The V call is TRBV7-9, the J call TRBJ2-1; weak D call: TRBD1 (6 bases). Trimming cost V 4 bases and J 8 bases, with 15 bases left between them. Germline-derived CDR1 and CDR2 are SEHNR and FQNEAQ (reference sequence). This CDR3 comprises 14 residues. The CDR3 DNA sequence: TGTGCCAGCAGCTCTCGACAGGAACGGGATGAGCAGTTCTTC. This codes for CASSSRQERDEQFF.

This clonotype was observed a few times. This beta chain represents an off-target read in a library built for alpha chains; its size is of limited meaning. The V gene is TRBV6-1, the J gene TRBJ2-5; D gene unclear. Germline V gene data show CDR1 as MNHNS and CDR2 as SASEGT. Trimming removed 2 bases at V and 2 bases at J, with 6 bases between. The CDR3 length is 13 residues. CDR3: CASSEFLQETQYF. CDR3 DNA: TGTGCCAGCAGTGAATTCTTGCAAGAGACCCAGTACTTC.

In regard to this clonotype: This beta chain is off target for a library built for alpha chains, so its abundance means little. V is TRBV7-2 and J is TRBJ1-5, with TRBD1 as a possible D gene (6 bases). The germline gives CDR1 SGHTA, CDR2 FQGNSA. Trimming cost V 1 base and J 5 bases, with 9 bases left between them. This CDR3 has 14 amino acids. CDR3 coding DNA: TGTGCCAGCAGCTTAGGGACAGCCGATCAGCCCCAGCATTTT. It is translated as CASSLGTADQPQHF.

There are a few counts of this clonotype. Found in a library prepared for alpha chains, this beta chain is an off-target read, and its abundance has little meaning. The chain's CDR3 is CASSLNPAGGPGAGELFF. In nucleotides, the CDR3 is TGTGCCAGCAGCTTAAATCCAGCGGGAGGGCCTGGGGCCGGGGAGCTGTTTTTT. The V gene is TRBV7-3, the J gene TRBJ2-2; 10 bases agree with TRBD2. The V gene's germline CDR1 is SGHTA and CDR2 FQGTGA. The V gene end was trimmed by 1 base and the J gene end by 6 bases; junction bases not matched to a gene: 11. The CDR3 is 18 residues long.

By its share, this clonotype is medium-sized. This beta chain is an off-target read within a library intended for alpha chains, so its frequency means little. The chain uses TRBV24-1 and TRBJ2-3, with a tentative D call TRBD2 (6 bases). Trimming removed 4 bases at V and 4 bases at J, with 11 bases between. The CDR3 runs 14 residues. Germline V gives CDR1 KGHDR, CDR2 SFDVKD. In DNA form, the CDR3 reads TGTGCCACCAGTGAGCAACTAGCTTCAGATACGCAGTATTTT. It encodes CATSEQLASDTQYF.

This clonotype is labeled medium-sized. In a library made to pick up alpha chains, this beta chain is a stray read with a size that means little. The genes are TRBV10-3 and TRBJ2-3; the match to TRBD1 covers 12 bases. Trimming removed 7 bases from V and 4 bases from J; junction bases left unmatched: 6. The length of the CDR3 is 15 residues. Germline CDR1 ENHRY, CDR2 SYGVKD. CDR3 sequence reads: CAITTGQGAADTQYF. DNA of the CDR3: TGTGCCATCACCACGGGACAGGGGGCCGCAGATACGCAGTATTTT.

This clonotype is deemed medium-sized (0.01 to 0.1%). Because the library targeted alpha chains, this beta chain is an off-target read whose size means little. This chain joins TRBV18 and TRBJ2-5, with D uncertain. The germline V gene encodes CDR1 KGHSH and CDR2 LQKENI. Trimming removed 0 bases at V and 4 bases at J, with 9 bases between. The length of the CDR3 is 14 residues. The CDR3 spells CASSPPGRPETQYF. The CDR3 DNA follows: TGTGCCAGCTCACCACCGGGCCGCCCAGAGACCCAGTACTTC.

This clonotype rates as medium-sized. Because the library targeted alpha chains, this beta chain is an off-target read whose size means little. The V gene is TRBV12-3 or TRBV12-4, the J gene TRBJ2-2, with 8 nucleotides matching TRBD1. The V and J ends lost 4 bases and 1 base, in that order; junction bases with no gene match: 11. The CDR3 loop spans 18 amino acids. Here the CDR3 DNA reads TGTGCCAGCAGTTCGCCCCACCGACAGGGGCGGAACACCGGGGAGCTGTTTTTT. This encodes CASSSPHRQGRNTGELFF.

Sample share makes this clonotype medium-sized. Little can be read into the size of this beta chain, an off-target read in a library designed for alpha chains. The gene calls are TRBV10-3 and TRBJ2-7, with D hard to call. V was trimmed by 7 bases and J by 0 bases, leaving 10 bases between them. There are 13 residues in the CDR3. CDR1 and CDR2 (germline): ENHRY, SYGVKD. The CDR3: CAIKSPASYEQYF. In DNA, the CDR3 is TGTGCCATCAAGTCGCCAGCCTCCTACGAGCAGTACTTC.

By proportion, this clonotype is medium-sized. The library was built for alpha chains, so this beta chain is an off-target read and its size means little. The chain combines TRBV6-5 with TRBJ2-7; tentative D call: TRBD1 (5 bases). Germline lookup yields CDR1 MNHEY and CDR2 SVGAGI. This CDR3 has 15 amino acids. V lost 3 bases and J 1 base, leaving 13 bases between the germline ends. The CDR3 spells CASSYRGAVSYEQYF. CDR3 bases: TGTGCCAGCAGTTATAGGGGCGCGGTATCCTACGAGCAGTACTTC.

This clonotype is labeled as medium-sized. Because the library targeted alpha chains, this beta chain is an off-target read whose size means little. The chain joins TRBV7-8 to TRBJ2-2, with D unresolved. CDR1 and CDR2 (germline): SGHVS, FQNEAQ. V was cut by 5 bases and J by 0 bases, with 10 bases left in between. The CDR3 covers 15 residues. The DNA for the CDR3 is TGTGCCAGCAGCGGTAAAACGGCGAACACCGGGGAGCTGTTTTTT. It translates to CASSGKTANTGELFF.

This clonotype is medium-sized within its sample. This beta chain is a stray read from a library made for alpha chains; its abundance is not meaningful. CDR3 DNA sequence: TGCGCCAGCAGCCCCGGACTGGGGCATGAAAAACTGTTTTTT. It codes for CASSPGLGHEKLFF. The rearrangement uses TRBV5-1 and TRBJ1-4; D might be TRBD1 (5 bases). The V end lost 4 bases, the J end lost 6 bases, and 13 bases lay between the germline ends. The CDR3 length is 14 residues. Germline V CDR1 and CDR2: SGHRS, YFSETQ.

Many counts were recorded for this clonotype. The library was prepared for alpha chains; this beta chain is a stray read, so its frequency means little. The V and J genes are TRBV7-2 and TRBJ2-1, with 9 bases lining up with TRBD1. The germline gives CDR1 SGHTA, CDR2 FQGNSA. The CDR3 contains 14 residues. The V gene end was trimmed by 4 bases and the J gene end by 6 bases; junction bases not matched to a gene: 4. In DNA form, the CDR3 reads TGTGCCAGCAGCTCCGGGACAGGGACCAATGAGCAGTTCTTC. Encoded protein: CASSSGTGTNEQFF.

This clonotype is judged medium-sized. Since the library was made to target alpha chains, this beta chain is a stray read and its abundance is not meaningful. The chain joins TRBV28 to TRBJ2-1, with D tentatively TRBD1 (5 bases). CDR1 and CDR2 from the germline V gene are MDHEN and SYDVKM. V dropped 4 bases and J dropped 7 bases, with 11 bases sitting between them. The length of the CDR3 is 13 residues. CDR3 coding DNA: TGTGCCAGCAGTTCCGAAGGGGTAAATGAGCAGTTCTTC. Translating it yields CASSSEGVNEQFF.

To note about this clonotype: Since it is a stray read in a library aimed at alpha chains, this beta chain has a size that is not meaningful. The chain uses TRBV6-5 and TRBJ1-2; TRBD1 agrees at 8 bases. The length of the CDR3 is 13 residues. Germline CDR1 and CDR2: MNHEY and SVGAGI. V trimming: 5 bases; J trimming: 11 bases; junction bases outside the gene matches: 10. In DNA, the CDR3 is TGTGCCAGCAGTCCAGGGGGCAAGGCCCAATACACCTTC. It translates to CASSPGGKAQYTF.

By frequency in the sample, this clonotype is medium-sized (0.01 to 0.1%). In a library made to pick up alpha chains, this beta chain is a stray read with a size that means little. This sequence joins TRBV10-3 and TRBJ1-3; possibly TRBD1 for D (5 bases). The CDR3 contains 16 residues. Germline V gene data show CDR1 as ENHRY and CDR2 as SYGVKD. Trimming shortened V by 4 bases and J by 0 bases, and 13 bases separated the two germline ends. CDR3 in DNA: TGTGCCATCAGTGCTGGGGACCATCGCTCTGGAAACACCATATATTTT. This gives the protein CAISAGDHRSGNTIYF.

Ten or more counts support this clonotype. This beta chain lies outside the target of a library built for alpha chains; its clone size means little. This chain connects TRBV12-3 or TRBV12-4 to TRBJ2-7; 7 bases line up with TRBD1. The J segment lost 2 bases and the V segment lost 3 bases, leaving 4 bases of the junction unmatched. The CDR3 length is 14 residues. The CDR3 region has the DNA TGTGCCAGCAGTTTTACAGGGGCGGCCTACGAGCAGTACTTC. It encodes CASSFTGAAYEQYF.

This clonotype is labeled medium-sized. This beta chain was picked up by a library intended for alpha chains and is off target, so its count carries little meaning. In nucleotides, the CDR3 is TGTGCCAGCAGTGAAAAGAGGCTCGCTCGACCGGAAGATGAGCAGTTCTTC. Residues: CASSEKRLARPEDEQFF. This chain connects TRBV2 to TRBJ2-1, with D hard to call. The CDR3 runs 17 residues. The germline V gene has CDR1 SNHLY and CDR2 FYNNEI. The V end lost 2 bases, the J end lost 8 bases, and 22 bases lay between the germline ends.

This clonotype was counted between two and nine times. Since it is a stray read in a library aimed at alpha chains, this beta chain has a size that is not meaningful. The J gene is TRBJ1-1, the V gene TRBV18; TRBD1 matches at 7 bases. This CDR3 is 15 amino acids long. The germline V gene has CDR1 KGHSH and CDR2 LQKENI. V trimming: 1 base; J trimming: 4 bases; junction bases outside the gene matches: 6. CDR3 sequence (DNA): TGTGCCAGCTCACCACTTTCCCACAGGGGCACTGAAGCTTTCTTT. It is translated as CASSPLSHRGTEAFF.

This clonotype is categorized as medium-sized (0.01 to 0.1%). Within a library made for alpha chains, this beta chain is off target, and its count is uninformative. The genes are TRBV4-2 and TRBJ2-3; a possible D gene is TRBD2 (5 bases). The CDR3 runs 12 residues. Germline V gives CDR1 LGHNA, CDR2 YNFKEQ. V shed 0 bases and J shed 8 bases, with 6 bases lying between them. The CDR3 DNA follows: TGTGCCAGCAGCCAAGACGGGGTTACGCAGTATTTT. This encodes CASSQDGVTQYF.

This clonotype was seen a handful of times. This beta chain is a stray sequence in a library constructed for alpha chains; its clone size is not meaningful. V is TRBV7-9 and J is TRBJ2-2; D possibly uses TRBD1 or TRBD2 (6 bases each). Trimming shortened V by 6 bases and J by 5 bases, and 16 bases separated the two germline ends. CDR3 length: 15 residues. Germline V CDR1 and CDR2: SEHNR, FQNEAQ (reference sequence). As DNA, the CDR3 is TGTGCCAGCAGTTCTACAGGGAGGAGGACCGGGGAGCTGTTTTTT. Translation: CASSSTGRRTGELFF.

This clonotype was counted a few times. This beta chain slipped into a library made for alpha chains as a stray read, so its size is not meaningful. The gene calls are TRBV9 and TRBJ2-4; TRBD1 is a possible D gene (7 bases). V lost 3 bases and J lost 10, with 14 bases in between. CDR3 length: 13 amino acids. Per the germline V gene, CDR1 is SGDLS and CDR2 is YYNGEE. This CDR3 is CASSATGAGIQYF. Here the CDR3 DNA reads TGTGCCAGCAGCGCTACAGGGGCGGGGATTCAGTACTTC.

This clonotype is classed as medium-sized. This beta chain lies outside the target of a library built for alpha chains; its clone size means little. CDR3 amino acids: CASAPFGDEQYF. CDR3 DNA: TGTGCCAGCGCCCCCTTTGGGGACGAGCAGTACTTC. The V gene is TRBV2, the J gene TRBJ2-7; no definite D call. The V gene's germline CDR1 is SNHLY and CDR2 FYNNEI. V lost 8 bases and J lost 5, with 13 bases in between. The CDR3 covers 12 residues.

In its sample, this clonotype ranks as medium-sized. This beta chain is a stray read from a library made for alpha chains; its abundance is not meaningful. The CDR3 coding sequence is TGTGCCAGCTTCTGGGAGGCGAACACTGAAGCTTTCTTT. Translation gives CASFWEANTEAFF. The chain couples TRBV6-1 to TRBJ1-1, with no clear D. The CDR3 covers 13 residues. Trimming removed 8 bases at V and 1 base at J, with 11 bases between. The V gene's germline CDR1 is MNHNS and CDR2 SASEGT.

By sample fraction, this clonotype is medium-sized. In a library made to pick up alpha chains, this beta chain is a stray read with a size that means little. The rearrangement joins TRBV7-9 to TRBJ2-6; D ambiguous. V was pared by 7 bases and J by 2 bases, with 12 bases between. Looked up from germline, CDR1 is SEHNR and CDR2 is FQNEAQ (reference sequence). CDR3 length equals 15 residues. The CDR3 DNA reads as TGTGCCAGCAACGTTTTCGGGCCTGGGGCCAACGTCCTGACTTTC. Amino acid sequence: CASNVFGPGANVLTF.

In its sample, this clonotype is medium-sized. This beta chain is a stray sequence in a library constructed for alpha chains; its clone size is not meaningful. This rearrangement joins TRBV20-1 to TRBJ1-2; the D gene is possibly TRBD1 (6 bases). This CDR3 contains 13 residues. The V gene's germline CDR1 is DFQATT and CDR2 SNEGSKA (reference sequence). V lost 3 bases, J lost 8 bases, and 16 bases lay in between. This CDR3 reads CSASSGEGRGYTF. CDR3 sequence (DNA): TGCAGTGCTAGTTCAGGGGAGGGTAGAGGCTACACCTTC.

By sample share, this clonotype is medium-sized. A library prepared for alpha chains yielded this beta chain as an off-target read; its size is of little meaning. This rearrangement joins TRBV29-1 to TRBJ1-5, with D possibly matching TRBD1 (5 bases). This CDR3 has 13 residues. Germline V gene lookup returns CDR1 SQVTM and CDR2 ANQGSEA. V shed 0 bases and J shed 5 bases, with 8 bases lying between them. The CDR3 is CSVEETGDQPQHF. Here the CDR3 DNA reads TGCAGCGTTGAAGAGACGGGGGATCAGCCCCAGCATTTT.

In this sample, this clonotype turned up many times. Because this beta chain is a stray read in a library intended to capture alpha chains, its abundance should not be given much weight. The V and J genes are TRBV10-3 and TRBJ2-7; 9 nucleotides line up with TRBD1. V dropped 4 bases and J dropped 5; count of bases not matched to a gene: 9. CDR3 length equals 15 residues. CDR1 ENHRY and CDR2 SYGVKD come from the germline V gene. The CDR3 DNA follows: TGTGCCATCAGTGCTGCCGGGACAGGGTCCCACGAGCAGTACTTC. Protein product: CAISAAGTGSHEQYF.